This T cell receptor beta chain originates from a study of blood T cell dynamics during melanoma immunotherapy. Time point meaning: week 3, after first cycle of checkpoint inhibitor. This CDR3 comprises 15 residues. Germline CDR1 and CDR2: SGHTA and FQGNSA. Trimming cost V 5 bases and J 3 bases, with 17 bases left between them. Clones were read by immunoSEQ multiplex PCR, and TCRdb kept only the in-frame ones, dropping some. The sample carries 25,000 to 35,000 clones, roughly 83% recorded once. The receptor was derived from a human donor with melanoma. The starting material was blood, obtained from a patient treated with checkpoint blockade. This chain connects TRBV7-2 to TRBJ2-7; D is ambiguous. CDR3 loop: CASSQEGHSYYEQYF. DNA of the CDR3: TGTGCCAGCAGCCAAGAAGGGCACAGCTACTACGAGCAGTACTTC.